Below, one TCR beta chain is given with its context. The antigen remains undetermined. From germline, CDR1 is MDHEN and CDR2 SYDVKM. The CDR3 consists of 12 residues. Deletions cut 10 bases from V and 4 bases from J, with 13 bases between. This sample is drawn from a study of cytomegalovirus exposure and HLA in healthy donors. Broader study findings: A highly shared variant cluster was judged a likely technical artifact.

Primers: 60 Vbeta forward and 13 Jbeta reverse. Profiling relied on immunoSEQ multiplex PCR, and the TCRdb table lists in-frame clones only, not all of them. There are 250,000 to 350,000 clones in the sample; about 80% occur only once, and over 0.3% lies in the top ten. Sequenced sample: PBMCs. V is TRBV28 and J is TRBJ1-1; D is unclear. The clonotype comes from a girl between 2 and 10 years old in good health and CMV-seronegative. CDR3 DNA sequence: TGTGCCACCTTCCCAGGAGGCACTGAAGCTTTCTTT. Its protein is CATFPGGTEAFF. The full variable domain, with the rest looked up from reference TRBV28 and TRBJ1-1, is DVKVTQSSRYLVKRTGEKVFLECVQDMDHENMFWYRQDPGLGLRLIYFSYDVKMKEKGDIPEGYSVSREKKERFSLILESASTNQTSMYLCATFPGGTEAFFGQGTRLTVV.